Shown below are 13 T cell receptor beta chains from a single sample sequenced in a study of early stage breast cancer tumors. Here immunoSEQ multiplex PCR was the method, and the copy in TCRdb shows in-frame clones only, minus some. The data contain fewer than 30,000 clones, around 50% of them singletons. Sequenced material: breast tumor tissue. The receptors originated from a person aged 45 to 59 with breast cancer.

The genes are TRBV30 and TRBJ1-2; D uncertain. The germline V gene has CDR1 GTSNPN and CDR2 SVGIG (reference sequence). V lost 6 bases and J lost 5, with 10 bases in between. The CDR3 has 11 residues. The CDR3 bases are TGTGCCTGCGAACAACCGTATGGCTACACCTTC. It is translated as CACEQPYGYTF.

Of note for this clone: The identical CDR3 is also encoded by other nucleotide sequences in the sample. This chain links TRBV6-5 with TRBJ2-1, with D possibly TRBD2 on 5 matching bases. The V and J ends lost 0 bases and 7 bases respectively, with 7 bases between them. This CDR3 has 13 amino acids. Germline-derived CDR1 and CDR2 are MNHEY and SVGAGI. CDR3 loop: CASSYSRGNEQFF. The CDR3 DNA reads as TGTGCCAGCAGTTACTCGAGAGGGAATGAGCAGTTCTTC.

In this sample, this clone turned up once. V and J are TRBV4-1 and TRBJ1-1, with 9 bases matching TRBD1. The V segment lost 0 bases and the J segment 4 bases; nucleotides outside the gene matches: 3. Germline assignment: CDR1 MGHRA and CDR2 YSYEKL. There are 15 residues in the CDR3. CDR3 sequence reads: CASSQEPGQGTEAFF. In nucleotides, the CDR3 is TGCGCCAGCAGCCAAGAACCGGGACAGGGCACTGAAGCTTTCTTT.

CDR3 in amino acids: CATQGEGAEAFF. The CDR3 nucleotides read TGTGCCACCCAAGGGGAGGGGGCTGAAGCTTTCTTT. This sequence joins TRBV6-1 and TRBJ1-1; a weak D match, TRBD1 (6 bases). The CDR3 has 12 residues. Trimming cost V 10 bases and J 6 bases, with 15 bases left between them. Per germline, CDR1 MNHNS and CDR2 SASEGT.

V and J are TRBV29-1 and TRBJ2-7; D not certain. The length of the CDR3 is 13 residues. Trimming cost V 4 bases and J 3 bases, with 13 bases left between them. CDR1 SQVTM and CDR2 ANQGSEA come from the germline V gene. The CDR3 is CSVGGRWGYEQYF. CDR3 sequence (DNA): TGCAGCGTTGGGGGAAGATGGGGCTACGAGCAGTACTTC.

CDR3 loop: CASSRGQTGRGELFF. CDR3 coding DNA: TGTGCCAGCAGCCGTGGACAAACCGGGAGGGGGGAGCTGTTTTTT. This chain uses TRBV14 with TRBJ2-2; 7 bases map to TRBD2. The germline CDR1 and CDR2 sequences are SGHDN and FVKESK. Germline trimming cut 4 bases from V and 8 bases from J; bases unmatched to any gene: 10. CDR3 length equals 15 residues.

This chain connects TRBV5-1 to TRBJ2-7; D is undetermined. The V end was cut by 1 base, the J end by 4 bases, with 15 bases between. CDR3 length: 15 residues. Germline loops: CDR1 SGHRS, CDR2 YFSETQ. CDR3 coding DNA: TGCGCCAGCAGCTTGTTAAGCCCCGCCCGGTACGAGCAGTACTTC. Translated, it gives CASSLLSPARYEQYF.

There are a few counts of this clone. The chain couples TRBV15 to TRBJ2-1; D might be TRBD1 (5 bases). This CDR3 is 15 amino acids long. V lost 6 bases to trimming and J lost 0 bases, with 12 bases between them. Per germline, CDR1 LNHNV and CDR2 YYDKDF (reference sequence). The CDR3 DNA follows: TGTGCCACCAGTAAATGGGGCTCCTCCTACAATGAGCAGTTCTTC. This encodes CATSKWGSSYNEQFF.

J is TRBJ2-5 and V is TRBV9; 7 positions match TRBD1. The length of the CDR3 is 16 residues. V lost 3 bases, J lost 5 bases, and 13 bases stayed unmatched. CDR1 and CDR2 (germline): SGDLS, YYNGEE. CDR3 region: CASSGRQGATLETQYF. CDR3 nucleotides: TGTGCCAGCAGCGGCAGACAGGGTGCAACATTGGAGACCCAGTACTTC. The full variable domain, completed using reference TRBV9 and TRBJ2-5, is DSGVTQTPKHLITATGQRVTLRCSPRSGDLSVYWYQQSLDQGLQFLIQYYNGEERAKGNILERFSAQQFPDLHSELNLSSLELGDSALYFCASSGRQGATLETQYFGPGTRLLVL.

The CDR3 protein is CASSPRATLYEQYF. The DNA of the CDR3 is TGTGCCAGCAGCCCTAGGGCAACCTTGTACGAGCAGTACTTC. This chain connects TRBV2 to TRBJ2-7; the D is unclear. Germline-derived CDR1 and CDR2 are SNHLY and FYNNEI. The CDR3 is 14 residues long. Trimming stripped 6 bases from V and 4 bases from J, with 16 bases between.

This clone occurred once. The gene calls are TRBV11-2 and TRBJ1-3; D remains ambiguous. Germline V gives CDR1 SGHAT, CDR2 FQNNGV. This CDR3 contains 15 residues. Trimming cost V 0 bases and J 1 base, with 7 bases left between them. The CDR3 is CASSLDRGSGNTIYF. In DNA form, the CDR3 reads TGTGCCAGCAGCTTAGATCGGGGTTCTGGAAACACCATATATTTT.

This clone appeared a few times. This chain links TRBV29-1 with TRBJ2-7; 11 positions agree with TRBD1. This CDR3 has 13 amino acids. The germline V gene encodes CDR1 SQVTM and CDR2 ANQGSEA. Unmatched junction bases numbered 7, after V lost 7 bases and J lost 5 bases. In DNA form, the CDR3 reads TGCAGCGGGGGACAGGGGGAAAAGAACGAGCAGTACTTC. Encoded protein: CSGGQGEKNEQYF.

This sequence joins TRBV2 and TRBJ2-1; D ambiguous. The CDR3 covers 13 residues. V was cut by 0 bases and J by 10 bases, with 10 bases left in between. The germline CDR1 and CDR2 sequences are SNHLY and FYNNEI. CDR3 protein: CASSEAHQGEQFF. The CDR3 coding sequence is TGTGCCAGCAGTGAAGCGCATCAAGGGGAGCAGTTCTTC.